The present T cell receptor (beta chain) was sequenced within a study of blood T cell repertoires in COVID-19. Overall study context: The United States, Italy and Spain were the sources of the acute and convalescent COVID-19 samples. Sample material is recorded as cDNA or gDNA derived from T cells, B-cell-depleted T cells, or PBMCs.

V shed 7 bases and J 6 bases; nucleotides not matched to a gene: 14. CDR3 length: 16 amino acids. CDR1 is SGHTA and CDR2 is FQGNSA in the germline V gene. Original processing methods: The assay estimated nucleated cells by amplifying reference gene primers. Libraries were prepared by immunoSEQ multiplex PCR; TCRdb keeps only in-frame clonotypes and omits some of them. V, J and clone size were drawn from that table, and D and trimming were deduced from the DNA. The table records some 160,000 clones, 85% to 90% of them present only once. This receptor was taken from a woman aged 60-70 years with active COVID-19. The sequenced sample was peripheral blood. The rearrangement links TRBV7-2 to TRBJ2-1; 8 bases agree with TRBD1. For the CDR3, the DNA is TGTGCCAGCACCAATGATTGGACAGGGAGAGTCAATGAGCAGTTCTTC. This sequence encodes CASTNDWTGRVNEQFF. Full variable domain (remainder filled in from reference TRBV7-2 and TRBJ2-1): GAGVSQSPSNKVTEKGKDVELRCDPISGHTALYWYRQSLGQGLEFLIYFQGNSAPDKSGLPSDRFSAERTGGSVSTLTIQRTQQEDSAVYLCASTNDWTGRVNEQFFGPGTRLTVL.